This entry concerns a single TCR beta chain. Germline CDR1 reads SEHNR; CDR2 reads FQNEAQ (reference sequence). CDR3 length: 14 amino acids. Trimming pared 8 bases from V and 5 bases from J, leaving 16 bases between. These data are taken from a study of shared T cell receptors in the human thymus. Using immunoSEQ multiplex PCR, the repertoire was profiled, and TCRdb retains in-frame clones only, with some absent. The table shows about 380,000 clones, with over 90% occurring only once. This rearrangement joins TRBV7-9 to TRBJ2-1; D may correspond to TRBD1 or TRBD2 (5 bases each). This TCR was sampled from a human donor. Specimen: thymocytes. This chain's CDR3 is CASGPGTAHNEQFF. The CDR3 DNA is TGTGCCAGCGGGCCGGGGACGGCTCACAATGAGCAGTTCTTC.